The next 12 T cell receptor beta chains were all read from a single sample in a study of blood T cells in healthy people across ages. Through a sample-barcoded 5' primer and a J-beta primer mix, a second PCR was run for about 6 to 12 cycles. TCRdb redid the calling of the 5' RACE reads with MiXCR, one entry per CDR3 protein. The table records about 2 million distinct CDR3 sequences, around half of them present only once. Material for sequencing was blood. The receptors were sampled from a woman aged 40 to 50 in good health.

J is TRBJ2-3 and V is TRBV20-1, with 11 positions matching TRBD2. This CDR3 is 16 amino acids long. With V trimmed by 6 bases and J by 2 bases, 10 bases remained unmatched. From germline, CDR1 is DFQATT and CDR2 SNEGSKA (reference sequence). CDR3 in DNA: TGCAGTGCCGCCTCGGGGACTAGCGGTTCCACAGATACGCAGTATTTT. Protein sequence: CSAASGTSGSTDTQYF.

The chain employs TRBV20-1 and TRBJ2-5; D might be TRBD2 (6 bases). The CDR3 has 14 residues. Germline CDR1 is DFQATT and CDR2 is SNEGSKA (reference sequence). V shed 1 base and J shed 7 bases, with 16 bases lying between them. The CDR3 sequence is CSARAGEPAGTQYF. As DNA, the CDR3 is TGCAGTGCTAGAGCGGGGGAGCCCGCTGGGACCCAGTACTTC.

This clonotype appeared a few times. The gene calls are TRBV27 and TRBJ2-7; D is possibly TRBD1 or TRBD2 (5 bases each). V dropped 10 bases and J dropped 2 bases, with 12 bases sitting between them. CDR3 length equals 12 residues. Per germline, CDR1 MNHEY and CDR2 SMNVEV (reference sequence). The CDR3: CATRGGTYEQYF. The CDR3 coding sequence is TGTGCCACACGTGGGGGAACCTACGAGCAGTACTTC.

This sequence joins TRBV4-2 and TRBJ2-3, with D possibly matching TRBD2 (6 bases). V lost 5 bases and J lost 4, with 13 bases in between. This CDR3 contains 14 residues. Germline V gene data show CDR1 as LGHNA and CDR2 as YNFKEQ. The CDR3 DNA follows: TGTGCCAGCAGCGCCCCGGGGGATCCAGATACGCAGTATTTT. Translated, it gives CASSAPGDPDTQYF.

The CDR3 protein is CASSQDSGESNEQFF. The CDR3 coding sequence is TGCGCCAGCAGCCAAGATAGCGGGGAATCCAATGAGCAGTTCTTC. The chain links TRBV4-3 to TRBJ2-1; 8 positions match TRBD2. Germline V gene sequence: CDR1 LGHNA, CDR2 YSLEER. This CDR3 comprises 15 residues. Losses at the gene ends were 0 bases for V and 6 bases for J; bases not matched to a gene: 4.

This chain links TRBV20-1 with TRBJ1-2, with 9 bases fitting TRBD1. This CDR3 spans 15 amino acids. Per germline, CDR1 DFQATT and CDR2 SNEGSKA (reference sequence). V lost 2 bases, J lost 4 bases, and 8 bases stayed unmatched. The DNA for the CDR3 is TGCAGTGCTAGAATACCGGACAGGGGTGCCTATGGCTACACCTTC. It yields the protein CSARIPDRGAYGYTF.

This rearrangement joins TRBV12-3 or TRBV12-4 to TRBJ1-5, with 10 nucleotides matching TRBD1. CDR3 length: 14 residues. After removal of 5 bases from V and 7 bases from J, the junction contained 5 bases not matched to a gene. The CDR3 DNA follows: TGTGCCAGCAGTCTTGACAGGGGGCAACAGCCCCAGCATTTT. Residues: CASSLDRGQQPQHF.

As regards this clonotype: The CDR3 does not end in the conserved phenylalanine or tryptophan, so this is likely a read error. The chain's CDR3 is CASSASSLTALLSVQYL. The CDR3, as DNA: TGCGCCAGCAGCGCATCCAGCCTGACAGCCCTCTTGAGTGTGCAGTACTTA. J is TRBJ2-7 and V is TRBV5-1; D perhaps matches TRBD1 (5 bases). The V and J ends lost 4 bases and 9 bases respectively, with 29 bases between them. This CDR3 contains 17 residues. Germline-derived CDR1 and CDR2 are SGHRS and YFSETQ.

The rearrangement links TRBV19 to TRBJ1-5, with 7 nucleotides matching TRBD1. The germline V gene encodes CDR1 LNHDA and CDR2 SQIVND (reference sequence). The J segment lost 7 bases and the V segment lost 3 bases, leaving 6 bases of the junction unmatched. There are 14 residues in the CDR3. Here the CDR3 reads CASSMRQGEQPQHF. The CDR3 bases are TGTGCCAGTAGTATGCGGCAGGGGGAACAGCCCCAGCATTTT.

The gene calls are TRBV20-1 and TRBJ2-4, with D perhaps TRBD1 (5 bases). Between the trimmed V and J ends, which lost 0 bases and 1 base, there was a span of 13 bases. CDR1 DFQATT and CDR2 SNEGSKA come from the germline V gene (reference sequence). This CDR3 spans 16 amino acids. CDR3 amino acids: CSARDQGQTAKNIQYF. CDR3 DNA: TGCAGTGCTAGAGATCAGGGCCAGACGGCCAAAAACATTCAGTACTTC.

The CDR3 bases are TGCAGTGCTGGGGTACGGTCGGATTCACCCCTCCACTTT. Translation: CSAGVRSDSPLHF. The chain couples TRBV20-1 to TRBJ1-6; D not resolved. CDR1 and CDR2 from the germline V gene are DFQATT and SNEGSKA (reference sequence). Trimming left V 5 bases short and J 8 bases short, with 13 bases between. There are 13 residues in the CDR3.

J is TRBJ2-7 and V is TRBV20-1; D ambiguous. Between the trimmed V and J ends, which lost 4 bases and 6 bases, there was a span of 10 bases. The CDR3 spans 11 residues. CDR1 DFQATT and CDR2 SNEGSKA come from the germline V gene (reference sequence). CDR3 nucleotides: TGCAGTGCTACCCGCCTGGGCGAGCAGTACTTC. Protein: CSATRLGEQYF.